Included here is one TCR beta chain sequence, with context. Sequencing was limited to surgery cases with top T cell transcript signatures in brain tissue. This specimen belongs to a study of brain T cells in children with intractable seizures. Assay: immunoSEQ multiplex PCR; the TCRdb copy retains only in-frame clones and omits some. The table shows around 80,000 clones, with 90% to 95% occurring only once. This clonotype was sampled from a girl aged 2 to 9 with Rasmussen encephalitis and intractable seizures. The specimen comprised peripheral blood, sampled at surgery.

The DNA of the CDR3 is TGTGCCAGTAGTATAGGTTTCGGGGGAGTCGCCTACGAGCAGTACTTC. Translated: CASSIGFGGVAYEQYF. V gene TRBV19 combines with J gene TRBJ2-7; maybe TRBD2 (6 bases). This CDR3 is 16 amino acids long. V lost 1 base, J lost 2 bases, and 15 bases lay in between. Germline CDR1 is LNHDA and CDR2 is SQIVND (reference sequence).